A selection of T cell receptor beta chains follows, all from one sample in a study of cytomegalovirus exposure and HLA in healthy donors. Profiling relied on immunoSEQ multiplex PCR, and the TCRdb table lists in-frame clones only, not all of them. The repertoire includes under 150,000 clones, roughly 73% of them detected once, and around 14% sits in the top ten. Sequencing input: PBMCs. The receptors shown here come from a human donor in good health. CDR3s include the opening cysteine and the closing phenylalanine or tryptophan. The D gene is left open where the match is weak.

d_call v_call cdr3_aa
TRBD1 TRBV9 CASSVGVGQGCGYTF
NA TRBV7-9 CASSLSGNYEQYF
NA TRBV2 CATLLGLLSYEQYF
TRBD1 TRBV6-5 CATGQGAEGTEAFF
NA TRBV18 CASSQGQSNYGYTF
NA TRBV5-4 CASSPKEATTDTQYF
TRBD1 TRBV4-1 CASSYQPTGVGTEAFF
NA TRBV29-1 CSVPGVGNTIYF
NA TRBV7-2 CASSLSMSPYEQYF
NA TRBV19 CASSLQAGELFF
NA TRBV4-1 CATTSSYNEQFF
NA TRBV6-1 CAIKGGDWADTQYF
NA TRBV7-6 CASSSGRGAFF
NA TRBV27 CASSLSGFYEQYF
NA TRBV5-6 CASSLERGNTEAFF
TRBD1 TRBV7-6 CASSLEGGQGGQPQHF
NA TRBV7-9 CASSLEANEQFF
TRBD1 TRBV19 CASSIDPTGGGYNEQFF
NA TRBV28 CASSLGRLGEPNDEQYF